These T cell receptor beta chains were read from a single sample in a study of cytotoxic CD8 clonotypes in ibrutinib-treated CLL. The repertoire was sequenced with immunoSEQ multiplex PCR; TCRdb's copy has only in-frame clones and lacks some. The table has some 200,000 clones, 79% seen once. The material sequenced was PBMCs, taken after 12 months of ibrutinib treatment. The source is a human donor with chronic lymphocytic leukemia. The CDR3 runs from the conserved cysteine through the conserved F or W. D genes are given only for firm matches. Size tells how often a clone was seen (once, few, many) or the class of an expanded clone, and some rows leave it out.

D gene: -; J gene: TRBJ2-1; V gene: TRBV4-2; clone size: few; CDR3 protein: CASSQGLELEQFF; CDR3 DNA: TGTGCCAGCAGCCAGGGTTTAGAACTTGAGCAGTTCTTC
D gene: -; J gene: TRBJ1-3; V gene: TRBV5-1; clone size: -; CDR3 protein: CASSLGVVDRGNTIYF; CDR3 DNA: TGCGCCAGCAGCTTGGGAGTAGTCGATCGGGGAAACACCATATATTTT
D gene: TRBD1; J gene: TRBJ2-3; V gene: TRBV11-2; clone size: once; CDR3 protein: CASSSTGGGTDTQYF; CDR3 DNA: TGTGCCAGCAGCTCTACAGGGGGAGGAACAGATACGCAGTATTTT
D gene: -; J gene: TRBJ2-1; V gene: TRBV6-5; clone size: -; CDR3 protein: CASSGDLYNEQFF; CDR3 DNA: TGTGCCAGCAGTGGGGACCTATACAATGAGCAGTTCTTC
D gene: TRBD1; J gene: TRBJ1-2; V gene: TRBV5-1; clone size: -; CDR3 protein: CASSLGDRGFYGYTF; CDR3 DNA: TGCGCCAGCAGCTTGGGAGACAGGGGGTTCTATGGCTACACCTTC
D gene: -; J gene: TRBJ1-4; V gene: TRBV30; clone size: -; CDR3 protein: CAWSLGANEKLFF; CDR3 DNA: TGTGCCTGGAGTTTAGGGGCGAATGAAAAACTGTTTTTT
D gene: -; J gene: TRBJ2-1; V gene: TRBV5-1; clone size: -; CDR3 protein: CASSLAPGMGSYNEQFF; CDR3 DNA: TGCGCCAGCAGCTTGGCCCCAGGGATGGGTTCCTACAATGAGCAGTTCTTC
D gene: TRBD1; J gene: TRBJ2-2; V gene: TRBV18; clone size: -; CDR3 protein: CASSPTDRGSAAGELFF; CDR3 DNA: TGTGCCAGCTCACCGACCGACAGGGGAAGCGCCGCCGGGGAGCTGTTTTTT
D gene: -; J gene: TRBJ1-3; V gene: TRBV2; clone size: few; CDR3 protein: CASGTSSGNTIYF; CDR3 DNA: TGTGCCAGCGGAACCAGCTCTGGAAACACCATATATTTT
D gene: TRBD1; J gene: TRBJ1-2; V gene: TRBV15; clone size: -; CDR3 protein: CATSSQGAYGYTF; CDR3 DNA: TGTGCCACCAGCAGTCAGGGGGCCTATGGCTACACCTTC
D gene: -; J gene: TRBJ1-2; V gene: TRBV11-2; clone size: -; CDR3 protein: CASSPLGVGGYTF; CDR3 DNA: TGTGCCAGCAGCCCGTTGGGGGTTGGTGGCTACACCTTC
D gene: -; J gene: TRBJ2-2; V gene: TRBV7-3; clone size: many; CDR3 protein: CASSPGTSGTGELFF; CDR3 DNA: TGTGCCAGCAGCCCCGGGACATCGGGGACCGGGGAGCTGTTTTTT
D gene: -; J gene: TRBJ2-5; V gene: TRBV5-1; clone size: -; CDR3 protein: CASSLDRQETQYF; CDR3 DNA: TGCGCCAGCAGCTTGGACAGACAAGAGACCCAGTACTTC
D gene: TRBD1; J gene: TRBJ2-5; V gene: TRBV5-6; clone size: once; CDR3 protein: CASGKTGQQETQYF; CDR3 DNA: TGTGCCAGCGGCAAGACGGGACAGCAAGAGACCCAGTACTTC
D gene: -; J gene: TRBJ2-1; V gene: TRBV4-2; clone size: -; CDR3 protein: CASSQNPPRTSYNEQFF; CDR3 DNA: TGTGCCAGCAGCCAGAACCCCCCTCGGACGTCCTACAATGAGCAGTTCTTC
D gene: TRBD1; J gene: TRBJ1-2; V gene: TRBV28; clone size: -; CDR3 protein: CASSPPTGFYGYTF; CDR3 DNA: TGTGCCAGCAGTCCGCCGACAGGGTTCTATGGCTACACCTTC
D gene: -; J gene: TRBJ1-2; V gene: TRBV27; clone size: -; CDR3 protein: CASSPAGNYGYTF; CDR3 DNA: TGTGCCAGCAGCCCCGCAGGGAACTATGGCTACACCTTC
D gene: -; J gene: TRBJ2-1; V gene: TRBV4-1; clone size: -; CDR3 protein: CASSHSGTDVDEQFF; CDR3 DNA: TGCGCCAGCAGCCATTCCGGGACTGACGTGGATGAGCAGTTCTTC
D gene: TRBD1; J gene: TRBJ2-2; V gene: TRBV6-5; clone size: -; CDR3 protein: CASRTDRERNGELFF; CDR3 DNA: TGTGCCAGCAGGACCGACAGGGAACGGAACGGGGAGCTGTTTTTT
D gene: -; J gene: TRBJ1-3; V gene: TRBV4-2; clone size: -; CDR3 protein: CASTSRTAGNTIYF; CDR3 DNA: TGTGCCAGCACCTCCCGGACAGCTGGAAACACCATATATTTT
D gene: TRBD1; J gene: TRBJ2-7; V gene: TRBV7-2; clone size: -; CDR3 protein: CASSNPGQVYEQYF; CDR3 DNA: TGTGCCAGCAGCAACCCGGGACAGGTTTACGAGCAGTACTTC
D gene: -; J gene: TRBJ2-2; V gene: TRBV7-9; clone size: -; CDR3 protein: CASSLDGVGELFF; CDR3 DNA: TGTGCCAGCAGCTTAGACGGCGTGGGGGAGCTGTTTTTT